This entry describes one T cell receptor beta chain. Per germline, CDR1 MNHEY and CDR2 SMNVEV (reference sequence). The CDR3 contains 15 residues. Between the trimmed V and J ends, which lost 7 bases and 7 bases, there was a span of 22 bases. These data are taken from a study of T cells after yellow fever vaccination. In TCRdb, the 5' RACE reads were re-called with MiXCR into one record per CDR3 protein. The sample has about 430,000 distinct CDR3 sequences; about 19% are singletons. The source material was PBMCs, sampled before the yellow fever booster vaccination. The genes are TRBV27 and TRBJ1-1, with D hard to call. The source of this sequence is a man younger than 35 who received the YFV17D yellow fever vaccine. The CDR3 sequence: CASKTVSGVVFEAFF. The CDR3 DNA reads as TGTGCCAGCAAAACCGTAAGCGGTGTGGTCTTTGAAGCTTTCTTT.